The 14 T cell receptor beta chains below all came from one sample that was sequenced in a study of blood T cell repertoires in COVID-19. Measured with immunoSEQ multiplex PCR; TCRdb has only the in-frame clones, and not every one. The sample holds 150,000 to 200,000 clones; 80% to 95% are singletons and the top ten take about 4.8%. The sample comprised peripheral blood. These receptors were collected from a man aged 30 to 45 with COVID-19, enrolled during active disease.

This clone was seen once. The J gene is TRBJ2-2, the V gene TRBV2; 8 positions match TRBD2. Germline CDR1 and CDR2: SNHLY and FYNNEI. Trimming cost V 10 bases and J 0 bases; bases outside gene matches: 10. The CDR3 is made up of 16 amino acids. CDR3 DNA: TGTGCCACCCACGGGAGCGGGGGAACGAACACCGGGGAGCTGTTTTTT. Its translation is CATHGSGGTNTGELFF.

The chain employs TRBV29-1 and TRBJ1-2; tentatively, D is TRBD1 (6 bases). V was pared by 7 bases and J by 4 bases, with 13 bases between. The CDR3 loop spans 12 amino acids. Germline CDR1 SQVTM, CDR2 ANQGSEA. CDR3 nucleotide sequence: TGCAGCGCCCAAGACAGGAGCTATGGCTACACCTTC. It codes for CSAQDRSYGYTF.

The chain is built from TRBV19 and TRBJ2-3, with 11 bases fitting TRBD2. The germline V gene has CDR1 LNHDA and CDR2 SQIVND (reference sequence). Germline trimming cut 6 bases from V and 3 bases from J; bases unmatched to any gene: 5. The length of the CDR3 is 15 residues. The CDR3 sequence is CASRVLAGGTDTQYF. For the CDR3, the DNA is TGTGCCAGTAGGGTCTTAGCGGGAGGGACAGATACGCAGTATTTT.

The CDR3 here is CASSPPDSGKVGLYNEQFF. The CDR3 DNA sequence: TGTGCCAGCTCACCTCCAGATAGCGGGAAGGTCGGGTTATACAATGAGCAGTTCTTC. The chain uses TRBV18 and TRBJ2-1; the match to TRBD2 covers 8 bases. Looked up from germline, CDR1 is KGHSH and CDR2 is LQKENI. This CDR3 is built from 19 residues. With 3 bases clipped from V and 4 bases from J, the junction kept 17 bases outside the gene matches.

The chain joins TRBV3-1 (or the pseudogene TRBV3-2) to TRBJ1-1; 7 bases are shared with TRBD1. This CDR3 has 15 amino acids. J lost 3 bases, V lost 4 bases, and 8 bases had no gene match. Germline CDR1 is LGHDT and CDR2 is YNNKEL (reference sequence). The DNA for the CDR3 is TGTGCCAGCAGCCCTCGTACAGGGGCCCACACTGAAGCTTTCTTT. It codes for CASSPRTGAHTEAFF.

The CDR3: CASSIAGAEQFF. The CDR3 DNA reads TGTGCCAGTAGTATTGCAGGGGCTGAGCAGTTCTTC. V usage is TRBV19 and J usage is TRBJ2-1, with D possibly TRBD1 on 6 matching bases. V was cut by 3 bases and J by 9 bases, with 9 bases left in between. CDR3 length: 12 residues. Germline loops: CDR1 LNHDA, CDR2 SQIVND (reference sequence).

This rearrangement joins TRBV19 to TRBJ2-7; D is perhaps TRBD2 (6 bases). CDR1 is LNHDA, CDR2 SQIVND, per germline (reference sequence). V lost 5 bases to trimming and J lost 7 bases, with 15 bases between them. The CDR3 consists of 13 residues. The CDR3 spells CASSLRDELEQYF. CDR3 coding DNA: TGTGCCAGTAGTTTGCGGGATGAGTTGGAGCAGTACTTC.

The chain is built from TRBV27 and TRBJ2-5; a possible D gene is TRBD2 (6 bases). Looked up from germline, CDR1 is MNHEY and CDR2 is SMNVEV (reference sequence). The CDR3 is 14 residues long. The V end lost 3 bases, the J end lost 3 bases, and 11 bases lay between the germline ends. The CDR3 DNA sequence: TGTGCCAGCAGTTTCCGGGACTTGAAAGAGACCCAGTACTTC. Its protein product is CASSFRDLKETQYF.

The chain links TRBV5-6 to TRBJ1-5; D is perhaps TRBD1 (6 bases). The CDR3 is 13 residues long. The V end lost 4 bases, the J end lost 7 bases, and 12 bases lay between the germline ends. Germline V lookup: CDR1 SGHDT, CDR2 YYEEEE. CDR3 protein: CASSEQGYQPQHF. As DNA, the CDR3 is TGTGCCAGCAGCGAACAGGGATACCAGCCCCAGCATTTT.

This rearrangement joins TRBV5-1 to TRBJ1-3; tentative D call: TRBD1 (6 bases). This CDR3 region has 15 residues. CDR1 is SGHRS, CDR2 YFSETQ, per germline. V dropped 4 bases and J dropped 0 bases, with 11 bases sitting between them. The CDR3, as DNA: TGCGCCAGCAGCGGGGGCCTTTTCTCTGGAAACACCATATATTTT. Translating it yields CASSGGLFSGNTIYF. The whole variable domain, remainder taken from reference TRBV5-1 and TRBJ1-3, is KAGVTQTPRYLIKTRGQQVTLSCSPISGHRSVSWYQQTPGQGLQFLFEYFSETQRNKGNFPGRFSGRQFSNSRSEMNVSTLELGDSALYLCASSGGLFSGNTIYFGEGSWLTVV.

The chain recombines TRBV28 with TRBJ1-3; 7 positions match TRBD1. After removal of 5 bases from V and 3 bases from J, the junction contained 7 bases not matched to a gene. Germline-derived CDR1 and CDR2 are MDHEN and SYDVKM. The CDR3 consists of 15 residues. The CDR3 region is CASSRPGTVGNTIYF. The CDR3 DNA is TGTGCCAGCAGTCGTCCCGGGACAGTTGGAAACACCATATATTTT. Looking up the rest from reference TRBV28 and TRBJ1-3 gives the full variable domain: DVKVTQSSRYLVKRTGEKVFLECVQDMDHENMFWYRQDPGLGLRLIYFSYDVKMKEKGDIPEGYSVSREKKERFSLILESASTNQTSMYLCASSRPGTVGNTIYFGEGSWLTVV.

The rearrangement links TRBV18 to TRBJ1-1, with 8 bases identical to TRBD1. Germline V gene lookup returns CDR1 KGHSH and CDR2 LQKENI. This CDR3 region has 16 residues. V shed 2 bases and J 4 bases; nucleotides not matched to a gene: 9. Here the CDR3 reads CASSPTTGVGRTEAFF. The CDR3 DNA sequence: TGTGCCAGCTCACCAACGACAGGGGTCGGGCGCACTGAAGCTTTCTTT.

The V call is TRBV7-2, the J call TRBJ1-2, with no clear D. Trimming shortened V by 5 bases and J by 0 bases, and 7 bases separated the two germline ends. Germline lookup yields CDR1 SGHTA and CDR2 FQGNSA. This CDR3 region has 13 residues. The CDR3 loop is CASSADTNYGYTF. The DNA for the CDR3 is TGTGCCAGCAGCGCGGATACTAACTATGGCTACACCTTC.

The CDR3 DNA is TGTGCAGCGATACTAGTAAGGAGAAATGAGCAGTTCTTC. Protein: CAAILVRRNEQFF. The V gene is TRBV7-2, the J gene TRBJ2-1; D possibly corresponds to TRBD2 (5 bases). Germline loops: CDR1 SGHTA, CDR2 FQGNSA. The CDR3 length is 13 residues.